These T cell receptor beta chains were read from a single sample in a study of CD8 T cells in Susac syndrome. TCRdb redid the calling of the immunoSEQ multiplex PCR reads with MiXCR, one entry per CDR3 protein. The sample consists of under 200,000 distinct CDR3 sequences, around 94% of them appearing once. The material sequenced was CD4+ T cells from PBMCs. These receptors were collected from a human donor in good health. The CDR3 runs from the conserved cysteine through the conserved F or W.

v_call,j_call,cdr3_aa
TRBV28,TRBJ1-2,CASSFNRGYTF
TRBV7-9,TRBJ2-7,CASSYTDRGYEQYF
TRBV30,TRBJ1-5,CAWSVTYNQPQHF
TRBV7-9,TRBJ2-1,CASSRKAVDNEQFF
TRBV5-1,TRBJ1-2,CASSLERAGYTF
TRBV4-3,TRBJ2-5,CASSQLLAPKETQYF
TRBV4-2,TRBJ2-7,CASSHGQGVYEQYF
TRBV15,TRBJ1-2,CATSPPLSIHGYTF
TRBV23-1,TRBJ2-2,CASSQTGTPTGELFF
TRBV7-2,TRBJ2-5,CASSLVHQETQYF
TRBV5-1,TRBJ2-5,CASSGTSEETQYF
TRBV3-1,TRBJ2-7,CASSPSLAGANEQYF
TRBV3-1,TRBJ1-2,CASSLGTGGLGYTF
TRBV18,TRBJ2-5,CASSPVASGGQETQYF
TRBV6-2/TRBV6-3,TRBJ1-2,CASSGRVAYGYTF
TRBV27,TRBJ2-2,CANKTSGGAGELFF
TRBV12-3/TRBV12-4,TRBJ2-2,CASRASGGTGELFF
TRBV7-9,TRBJ2-1,CASSSLPPEQFF
TRBV5-1,TRBJ2-7,CASSLEAGNLYEQYF
TRBV7-2,TRBJ2-7,CASSLAQGPYEQYF
TRBV20-1,TRBJ2-7,CSAREGQAVEEQYF
TRBV7-9,TRBJ2-3,CASTDGQRLSTDTQYF
TRBV29-1,TRBJ1-5,CSVSADRGLGQPQHF
TRBV20-1,TRBJ2-1,CSAGKRGVSYNEQFF
TRBV20-1,TRBJ2-5,CSARGGQHETQYF
TRBV20-1,TRBJ1-1,CSASIWQGGTEAFF
TRBV5-1,TRBJ2-1,CASSLVWTGNNEQFF
TRBV20-1,TRBJ2-2,CSARTPGTSNTGELFF
TRBV12-3/TRBV12-4,TRBJ2-1,CASSFRGNEQFF
TRBV20-1,TRBJ1-5,CSAIHGTGNQPQHF
TRBV4-3,TRBJ1-1,CASSQDQGWATEAFF
TRBV20-1,TRBJ1-5,CSARAGSDQPQHF
TRBV20-1,TRBJ2-5,CSARDRSRWQETQYF
TRBV6-2/TRBV6-3,TRBJ2-3,CATGTGRADTQYF
TRBV7-2,TRBJ2-5,CASRLLAGGQETQYF
TRBV4-1,TRBJ1-6,CASSQNAGTENSPLHF
TRBV20-1,TRBJ1-2,CSARGTRGANYGYTF
TRBV29-1,TRBJ1-1,CSVVETGINTEAFF
TRBV9,TRBJ1-6,CASSATGTGDSPLHF
TRBV7-2,TRBJ2-1,CASSLVTRNEQFF
TRBV9,TRBJ2-6,CASSVASSGANVLTF
TRBV20-1,TRBJ1-2,CSARGPLWRSYTF
TRBV7-2,TRBJ2-7,CASSRWGEYEQYF
TRBV6-2/TRBV6-3,TRBJ1-1,CASRDMGRPEAFF
TRBV3-1,TRBJ2-6,CASSLGQGKISVLTF
TRBV7-9,TRBJ1-1,CASGGQRNTEAFF
TRBV7-9,TRBJ2-1,CASSSGQGDHNEQFF
TRBV20-1,TRBJ2-7,CSALQGAHEQYF
TRBV20-1,TRBJ2-3,CSARGQLVPTDTQYF
TRBV20-1,TRBJ1-5,CSADRGNQPQHF
TRBV11-2,TRBJ1-2,CASALAGNYGYTF
TRBV5-4,TRBJ2-1,CASSLDLLANNEQFF
TRBV3-1,TRBJ2-1,CASSQGTREQFF
TRBV20-1,TRBJ1-2,CSARVGGRGYTF
TRBV25-1,TRBJ2-7,CASSGPDRTYEQYF
TRBV12-3/TRBV12-4,TRBJ1-2,CASSLAEGGYTF
TRBV5-4,TRBJ2-1,CASSLGYSSYNEQFF
TRBV10-3,TRBJ2-3,CAISGRDRQWGLAGNTDTQYF